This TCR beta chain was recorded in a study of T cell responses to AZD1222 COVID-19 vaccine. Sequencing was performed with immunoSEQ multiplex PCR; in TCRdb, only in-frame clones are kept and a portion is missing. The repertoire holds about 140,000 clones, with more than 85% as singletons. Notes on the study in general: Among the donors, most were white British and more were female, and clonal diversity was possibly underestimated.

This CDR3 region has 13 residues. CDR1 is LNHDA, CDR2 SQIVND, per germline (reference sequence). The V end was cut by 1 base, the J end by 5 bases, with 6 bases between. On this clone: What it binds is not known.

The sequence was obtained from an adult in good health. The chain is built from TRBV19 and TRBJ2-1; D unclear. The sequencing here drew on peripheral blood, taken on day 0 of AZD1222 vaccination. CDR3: CASSIVKDNEQFF. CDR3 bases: TGTGCCAGTAGTATAGTAAAGGACAATGAGCAGTTCTTC.